This T cell receptor (beta chain) was captured in a study of blood T cell repertoires in COVID-19. Here immunoSEQ multiplex PCR was the method, and the copy in TCRdb shows in-frame clones only, minus some. Here the sample spans some 75,000 clones, approximately 91% being singletons. J was trimmed by 2 bases and V by 4 bases; bases with no gene match: 10. CDR1 is MNHNS and CDR2 is SASEGT in the germline V gene. The CDR3 has 17 residues. Sequenced input: peripheral blood. This receptor was obtained from a man between 65 and 79 years old with active or convalescent COVID-19. V gene TRBV6-1 combines with J gene TRBJ1-5; 8 bases fit TRBD1. The CDR3 DNA reads as TGTGCCAGCAGTGTATCCCTAGCAGGGGGCGGCAATCAGCCCCAGCATTTT. Translating gives CASSVSLAGGGNQPQHF.